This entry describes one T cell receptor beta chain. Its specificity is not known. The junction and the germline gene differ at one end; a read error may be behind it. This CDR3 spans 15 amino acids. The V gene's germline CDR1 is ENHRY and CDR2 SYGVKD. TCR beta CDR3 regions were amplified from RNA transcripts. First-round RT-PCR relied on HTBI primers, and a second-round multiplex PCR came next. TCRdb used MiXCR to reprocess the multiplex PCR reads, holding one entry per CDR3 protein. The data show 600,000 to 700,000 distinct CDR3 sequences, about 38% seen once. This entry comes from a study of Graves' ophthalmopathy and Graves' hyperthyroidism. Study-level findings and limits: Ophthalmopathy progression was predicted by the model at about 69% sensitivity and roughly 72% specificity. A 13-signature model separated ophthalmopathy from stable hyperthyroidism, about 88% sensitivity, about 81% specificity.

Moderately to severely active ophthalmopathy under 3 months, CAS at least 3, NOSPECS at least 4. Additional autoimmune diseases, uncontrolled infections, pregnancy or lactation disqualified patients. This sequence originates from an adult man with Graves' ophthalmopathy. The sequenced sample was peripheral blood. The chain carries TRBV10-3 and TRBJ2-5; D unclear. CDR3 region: CASSYSYLGGETQYF. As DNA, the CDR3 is TGTGCCAGCAGTTACTCCTACTTGGGTGGAGAGACCCAGTACTTC.